This T cell receptor (beta chain) was retrieved from a study of beta chain features in type 1 diabetes. As for the study in general: Healthy donors and patients had similar age, gender and cell yields. Broader study findings: Among patients with Type 1 diabetes, TCRB CDR3s were moderately but significantly shorter in every one of the four CD4+ subsets. Naive, central memory and Treg TCRB repertoires seemed to resemble each other more closely in patients than they did in healthy donors. For type 1 diabetes patients, VDJ junctions showed fewer insertions and more deletions.

Sorting gave populations that all exceeded 95% purity. This clone was detected only a few times. Its antigen is undetermined. Every isolated RNA sample was fully reverse transcribed, so sequencing captured expressed TCRB transcripts. Sequenced by immunoSEQ multiplex PCR; TCRdb stores in-frame clones only, minus some. The table has hundreds of thousands of clones, over 11% seen once; the top ten hold approximately 0.043%. This CDR3 region has 13 residues. This receptor was taken from a man between 18 and 35 years old with type 1 diabetes. The sample comprised naive CD4+ T cells from blood. V gene TRBV21-1 combines with J gene TRBJ1-5. TRBV21-1 is designated a pseudogene. The CDR3 reads CASSNGDYQPQHF. CDR3 nucleotides: TGTGCCAGCAGCAACGGGGACTATCAGCCCCAGCATTTT.